This T cell receptor (beta chain) was captured in a study of blood T cell repertoires in COVID-19 (dated by TCRdb to 2018 to 2020). Looking at the study overall: Samples from collaborators originated in the United States, Italy and Spain and spanned both the acute and convalescent phases of COVID-19. The material from the prospective study consisted of cDNA or gDNA derived from T cells, B-cell-depleted T cells, or PBMCs. Deeply sampled blood TCRbeta repertoires from subjects exposed to, actively infected with, or recovered from COVID-19 were included in the dataset. A freely available public database, intended as a resource for researchers studying the immune response to SARS-CoV-2, is where the repertoires were released. Samples came from the ongoing ImmuneRACE study (first 160 participants) plus 1,254 subjects from 6 global collaborators. A de-identified subject ID, COVID-19 status, age in years and sex were almost always included in the sample metadata. Where HLA class I and class II types were available, the types were taken from metadata supplied by the sample provider, not from assay-based typing. What the study reported, not specific to this receptor: The amount of clinical and demographic metadata varied by source and participant and was provided uncurated.

TCRbeta CDR3 regions were amplified from genomic DNA by means of the immunoSEQ Assay, a bias-controlled multiplex PCR. Per the original workflow: Nucleated cell counts per sample were estimated from amplification of reference gene primers within the assay. Sequence reads were collapsed and filtered to measure the absolute abundance of every unique TCRbeta CDR3 rearrangement. For each sample, productive Simpson clonality was calculated as the square root of Simpson's diversity index across productive rearrangements. Entries here come from immuneACCESS through TCRdb and include only in-frame sequences with V and J called. Some clones fail to appear in such tables; in the studies checked, an unresolved V gene covers under half of the shortfall, and the cause of the remainder is unknown. V and J calls and clone size follow that table, whereas D and trimming were derived from the DNA. This sample holds around 270,000 clones; about nine tenths were observed only once. Of the sample, about 10% falls within the top ten clones.

A second Seattle source provided samples from volunteer blood donors who had recovered from COVID-19. Collaborating institutions collected whole blood in K2EDTA tubes following their own protocols. For TCRbeta analysis, collaborator samples were shipped as frozen whole blood, as isolated PBMCs, or as DNA extracted from either sample type. Note on this clone: Its antigen has not been determined. No clone much larger than this one lies a single base away; base qualities are absent.

The TCR originated in a man aged 40-49 years who had recovered from COVID-19. Sequencing input: peripheral blood.

CDR3 sequence: CASSLMETSMGNEQFF. The sequenced DNA: TGTGCCAGCAGCTTAATGGAAACTAGCATGGGGAATGAGCAGTTCTTC. This chain joins TRBV7-9 to TRBJ2-1; 6 matching bases give a weak D call of TRBD2. V is pared back by 2 bases and J by 7 bases, with 18 bases lying between the germline termini. According to the germline V gene (reference sequence), CDR1 reads SEHNR and CDR2 reads FQNEAQ. The CDR3 measures 16 amino acids from cysteine to phenylalanine. Only the CDR3 portion is preserved as DNA: 48 bases, with reading frame beginning at the first base. Beyond the CDR3, the reference TRBV7-9 and TRBJ2-1 genes provide the residues; the full variable domain reads: DTGVSQNPRHKITKRGQNVTFRCDPISEHNRLYWYRQTLGQGPEFLTYFQNEAQLEKSRLLSDRFSAERPKGSFSTLEIQRTEQGDSAMYLCASSLMETSMGNEQFFGPGTRLTVL.